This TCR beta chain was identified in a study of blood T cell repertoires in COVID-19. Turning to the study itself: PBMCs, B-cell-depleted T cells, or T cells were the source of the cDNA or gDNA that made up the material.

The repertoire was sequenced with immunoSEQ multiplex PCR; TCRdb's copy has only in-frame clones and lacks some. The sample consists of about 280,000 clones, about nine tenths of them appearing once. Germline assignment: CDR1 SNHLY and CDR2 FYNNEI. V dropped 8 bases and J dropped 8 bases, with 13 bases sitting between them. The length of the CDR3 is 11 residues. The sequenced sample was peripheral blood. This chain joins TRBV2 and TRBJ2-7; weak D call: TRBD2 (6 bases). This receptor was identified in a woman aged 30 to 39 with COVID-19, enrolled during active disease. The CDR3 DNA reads TGTGCCAGCCTTCGCGGGACCCAGCAGTACTTC. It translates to CASLRGTQQYF.